A selection of T cell receptor beta chains follows, all from one sample in a study of blood T cell repertoires in COVID-19. Data came from immunoSEQ multiplex PCR; TCRdb stores just in-frame clones and leaves some out. The sample lists approximately 250,000 clones; around nine tenths were seen once. The sample was peripheral blood. These receptors originate from a man in his forties with active or convalescent COVID-19. The CDR3 runs from the conserved cysteine through the conserved F or W. Fields, in order: V gene, J gene, D gene, clone size, CDR3 protein, CDR3 DNA. The D gene is left open where the match is weak. The size entry is marked missing in some rows and otherwise reads once, few, many or a size class.

V gene: TRBV3-1/TRBV3-2; J gene: TRBJ1-5; D gene: TRBD1; clone size: -; CDR3 protein: CASSQGTGQGIGPQHF; CDR3 DNA: TGTGCCAGCAGCCAAGGGACGGGACAGGGGATCGGACCCCAGCATTTT
V gene: TRBV29-1; J gene: TRBJ2-2; D gene: TRBD1; clone size: -; CDR3 protein: CSVEEGTGAGELFF; CDR3 DNA: TGCAGCGTTGAAGAGGGGACAGGGGCCGGGGAGCTGTTTTTT
V gene: TRBV27; J gene: TRBJ2-7; D gene: TRBD2; clone size: few; CDR3 protein: CASGPPGLAGYEQYF; CDR3 DNA: TGTGCCAGCGGCCCGCCGGGACTAGCGGGTTACGAGCAGTACTTC
V gene: TRBV5-6; J gene: TRBJ2-7; D gene: TRBD1; clone size: few; CDR3 protein: CASSLPGQVGHEQYF; CDR3 DNA: TGTGCCAGCAGCTTACCCGGACAGGTTGGGCACGAGCAGTACTTC
V gene: TRBV25-1; J gene: TRBJ2-3; D gene: TRBD2; clone size: -; CDR3 protein: CASSDGGREYF; CDR3 DNA: TGTGCCAGCAGTGATGGCGGGAGGGAGTATTTT
V gene: TRBV6-5; J gene: TRBJ1-2; D gene: TRBD1; clone size: -; CDR3 protein: CASSTRDRGGYGYTF; CDR3 DNA: TGTGCCAGCAGTACACGGGACAGGGGTGGATATGGCTACACCTTC
V gene: TRBV5-1; J gene: TRBJ2-7; D gene: -; clone size: -; CDR3 protein: CASSLETPYEQYF; CDR3 DNA: TGCGCCAGCAGCTTGGAGACACCGTACGAGCAGTACTTC
V gene: TRBV15; J gene: TRBJ2-2; D gene: -; clone size: once; CDR3 protein: CATSSRQMNTGELFF; CDR3 DNA: TGTGCCACCAGCAGTCGCCAGATGAACACCGGGGAGCTGTTTTTT
V gene: TRBV18; J gene: TRBJ1-2; D gene: -; clone size: -; CDR3 protein: CASSRETGPQDYGYTF; CDR3 DNA: TGTGCCAGCTCACGTGAAACAGGGCCGCAGGACTATGGCTACACCTTC
V gene: TRBV29-1; J gene: TRBJ2-7; D gene: -; clone size: -; CDR3 protein: CSVRQDRYEQYF; CDR3 DNA: TGCAGCGTTCGGCAGGATCGGTACGAGCAGTACTTC
V gene: TRBV7-3; J gene: TRBJ2-5; D gene: -; clone size: few; CDR3 protein: CASSSGGKIQETQYF; CDR3 DNA: TGTGCCAGCAGCTCTGGGGGGAAAATCCAAGAGACCCAGTACTTC
V gene: TRBV18; J gene: TRBJ1-1; D gene: -; clone size: -; CDR3 protein: CASSPRGGNTEAFF; CDR3 DNA: TGTGCCAGCTCACCACGGGGGGGGAACACTGAAGCTTTCTTT
V gene: TRBV5-4; J gene: TRBJ1-6; D gene: -; clone size: -; CDR3 protein: CASSLEGGGNSPLHF; CDR3 DNA: TGTGCCAGCAGCTTGGAGGGAGGAGGTAATTCACCCCTCCACTTT
V gene: TRBV24-1; J gene: TRBJ1-1; D gene: -; clone size: -; CDR3 protein: CATSRGTEAFF; CDR3 DNA: TGTGCCACCAGTAGGGGCACTGAAGCTTTCTTT
V gene: TRBV6-5; J gene: TRBJ1-6; D gene: TRBD1; clone size: -; CDR3 protein: CASSFAGTGVSPLHF; CDR3 DNA: TGTGCCAGCAGTTTTGCCGGGACAGGGGTATCACCCCTCCACTTT
V gene: TRBV7-9; J gene: TRBJ2-3; D gene: -; clone size: -; CDR3 protein: CASSHPMWRADTDTQYF; CDR3 DNA: TGTGCCAGCAGCCACCCGATGTGGAGGGCGGACACAGATACGCAGTATTTT
V gene: TRBV2; J gene: TRBJ1-2; D gene: -; clone size: -; CDR3 protein: CASSSQGEIRGYTF; CDR3 DNA: TGTGCCAGCAGTAGTCAAGGGGAAATCCGCGGCTACACCTTC
V gene: TRBV28; J gene: TRBJ1-2; D gene: -; clone size: few; CDR3 protein: CASRPTANYGYTF; CDR3 DNA: TGTGCCAGCAGACCGACAGCTAACTATGGCTACACCTTC
V gene: TRBV2; J gene: TRBJ1-1; D gene: TRBD1; clone size: once; CDR3 protein: CASSTGATEAFF; CDR3 DNA: TGTGCCAGCAGCACAGGGGCCACTGAAGCTTTCTTT
V gene: TRBV4-2; J gene: TRBJ1-4; D gene: -; clone size: -; CDR3 protein: CASSQDRGRGEKLFF; CDR3 DNA: TGTGCCAGCAGCCAAGATCGCGGCCGGGGTGAAAAACTGTTTTTT
V gene: TRBV9; J gene: TRBJ2-1; D gene: TRBD2; clone size: -; CDR3 protein: CASSRLAFFMNEQFF; CDR3 DNA: TGTGCCAGCAGCCGACTAGCGTTTTTTATGAATGAGCAGTTCTTC
V gene: TRBV20-1; J gene: TRBJ1-2; D gene: TRBD1; clone size: -; CDR3 protein: CSAGDRASYTF; CDR3 DNA: TGCAGTGCTGGGGACAGGGCGAGCTACACCTTC
V gene: TRBV5-1; J gene: TRBJ2-5; D gene: TRBD2; clone size: -; CDR3 protein: CASSLASGNKGGETQYF; CDR3 DNA: TGCGCCAGCAGCTTGGCTAGCGGCAATAAGGGCGGGGAGACCCAGTACTTC
V gene: TRBV28; J gene: TRBJ2-7; D gene: -; clone size: -; CDR3 protein: CASRRSTAYEQYF; CDR3 DNA: TGTGCCAGCAGAAGATCCACAGCCTACGAGCAGTACTTC
V gene: TRBV6-2/TRBV6-3; J gene: TRBJ1-4; D gene: -; clone size: -; CDR3 protein: CASSYRWKQGREKLFF; CDR3 DNA: TGTGCCAGCAGTTACCGGTGGAAGCAGGGGCGGGAAAAACTGTTTTTT
V gene: TRBV28; J gene: TRBJ2-7; D gene: TRBD1; clone size: -; CDR3 protein: CASSRQGLKYEQYF; CDR3 DNA: TGTGCCAGCAGCCGACAGGGTCTCAAGTACGAGCAGTACTTC
V gene: TRBV2; J gene: TRBJ1-2; D gene: -; clone size: -; CDR3 protein: CASKPQYGYTF; CDR3 DNA: TGTGCCAGCAAACCGCAGTATGGCTACACCTTC
V gene: TRBV6-6; J gene: TRBJ1-2; D gene: TRBD1; clone size: many; CDR3 protein: CASSLDRADYYGYTF; CDR3 DNA: TGTGCCAGCAGTTTAGACAGGGCCGATTACTATGGCTACACCTTC
V gene: TRBV3-1/TRBV3-2; J gene: TRBJ1-5; D gene: -; clone size: few; CDR3 protein: CASSQDSREQPQHF; CDR3 DNA: TGTGCCAGCAGCCAAGACTCTCGGGAGCAGCCCCAGCATTTT
V gene: TRBV14; J gene: TRBJ2-1; D gene: TRBD2; clone size: -; CDR3 protein: CASSQGGASGIWVQFF; CDR3 DNA: TGTGCCAGCAGCCAAGGGGGGGCTAGCGGGATATGGGTGCAGTTCTTC
V gene: TRBV7-9; J gene: TRBJ2-7; D gene: -; clone size: -; CDR3 protein: CASSSGQNEQYF; CDR3 DNA: TGTGCCAGCAGCTCAGGACAAAACGAGCAGTACTTC
V gene: TRBV7-9; J gene: TRBJ2-2; D gene: -; clone size: -; CDR3 protein: CASSLQSTGELFF; CDR3 DNA: TGTGCCAGCAGCTTACAGTCCACCGGGGAGCTGTTTTTT
V gene: TRBV21-1; J gene: TRBJ2-3; D gene: -; clone size: -; CDR3 protein: CASSKRRKDREDTDTQYF; CDR3 DNA: TGTGCCAGCAGCAAAAGACGGAAGGACAGGGAGGACACAGATACGCAGTATTTT
V gene: TRBV2; J gene: TRBJ1-2; D gene: -; clone size: -; CDR3 protein: CASRGRTGDYTF; CDR3 DNA: TGTGCCAGCAGGGGCAGAACAGGTGACTACACCTTC
V gene: TRBV3-1/TRBV3-2; J gene: TRBJ2-6; D gene: -; clone size: -; CDR3 protein: CASSQEVLRSGANVLTF; CDR3 DNA: TGTGCCAGCAGCCAAGAGGTCCTCCGGTCTGGGGCCAACGTCCTGACTTTC
V gene: TRBV15; J gene: TRBJ1-5; D gene: TRBD1; clone size: -; CDR3 protein: CATSRAAGQGNQPQHF; CDR3 DNA: TGTGCCACCAGCAGAGCGGCTGGACAGGGCAATCAGCCCCAGCATTTT
V gene: TRBV29-1; J gene: TRBJ2-5; D gene: TRBD1; clone size: once; CDR3 protein: CSGDRGETQYF; CDR3 DNA: TGCAGCGGGGACAGGGGAGAGACCCAGTACTTC
V gene: TRBV7-9; J gene: TRBJ1-1; D gene: -; clone size: -; CDR3 protein: CASSLDPGTEAFF; CDR3 DNA: TGTGCCAGCAGCTTAGATCCGGGAACTGAAGCTTTCTTT
V gene: TRBV5-1; J gene: TRBJ1-2; D gene: -; clone size: once; CDR3 protein: CASSLGGIQSGGYTF; CDR3 DNA: TGCGCCAGCAGCTTGGGCGGGATCCAATCGGGTGGCTACACCTTC
V gene: TRBV2; J gene: TRBJ2-1; D gene: TRBD2; clone size: few; CDR3 protein: CASAPSGTSPSLVF; CDR3 DNA: TGTGCCAGCGCGCCCTCCGGGACTAGCCCAAGTCTGGTCTTC
V gene: TRBV9; J gene: TRBJ2-7; D gene: TRBD1; clone size: -; CDR3 protein: CASSSTGTGGKEQYF; CDR3 DNA: TGTGCCAGCAGCTCCACCGGGACAGGGGGCAAGGAGCAGTACTTC
V gene: TRBV27; J gene: TRBJ1-6; D gene: -; clone size: -; CDR3 protein: CASSLGITGFTSPLHF; CDR3 DNA: TGTGCCAGCAGTCTTGGAATCACAGGGTTTACTTCACCCCTCCACTTT
V gene: TRBV4-1; J gene: TRBJ1-5; D gene: TRBD1; clone size: -; CDR3 protein: CASSEQGNSNQPQHF; CDR3 DNA: TGCGCCAGCAGTGAACAGGGGAATAGCAATCAGCCCCAGCATTTT
V gene: TRBV9; J gene: TRBJ1-5; D gene: -; clone size: -; CDR3 protein: CASSGDWGAPQHF; CDR3 DNA: TGTGCCAGCAGCGGTGACTGGGGCGCGCCCCAGCATTTT
V gene: TRBV10-2; J gene: TRBJ2-7; D gene: -; clone size: -; CDR3 protein: CASSPGGAYEQYF; CDR3 DNA: TGCGCCAGCAGTCCTGGGGGCGCTTACGAGCAGTACTTC
V gene: TRBV7-6; J gene: TRBJ1-1; D gene: -; clone size: -; CDR3 protein: CASSQQANTEAFF; CDR3 DNA: TGTGCCAGCAGTCAGCAGGCGAACACTGAAGCTTTCTTT
V gene: TRBV28; J gene: TRBJ1-6; D gene: -; clone size: -; CDR3 protein: CASSQGAWGESLHF; CDR3 DNA: TGTGCCAGCAGCCAGGGAGCCTGGGGGGAATCCCTCCACTTT
V gene: TRBV7-9; J gene: TRBJ2-7; D gene: -; clone size: -; CDR3 protein: CASSHTGTVYEQYF; CDR3 DNA: TGTGCCAGCAGCCATACAGGTACCGTCTACGAGCAGTACTTC
V gene: TRBV28; J gene: TRBJ1-2; D gene: -; clone size: -; CDR3 protein: CASSLDMPWEGGAASYGYTF; CDR3 DNA: TGTGCCAGCAGTTTAGACATGCCATGGGAAGGGGGGGCAGCCTCCTATGGCTACACCTTC